This T cell receptor (beta chain) was profiled in a study of blood T cell repertoires in COVID-19. Profiling relied on immunoSEQ multiplex PCR, and the TCRdb table lists in-frame clones only, not all of them. Seen here are approximately 80,000 clones, 82% observed once, and the top ten hold roughly 27%. From germline, CDR1 is SGHRS and CDR2 YFSETQ. The CDR3 has 14 amino acids. The ends were cut back, 4 bases at V and 6 bases at J, with 16 bases in the middle. The sample comprised peripheral blood. This clonotype originated in a human donor in a cohort sampled during active COVID-19. The rearrangement links TRBV5-1 to TRBJ1-1; no definite D call. CDR3 in DNA: TGCGCCAGCAGCCACGATGCGAGTATAGCTGAAGCTTTCTTT. It translates to CASSHDASIAEAFF. Supplemented by reference TRBV5-1 and TRBJ1-1, the full variable domain reads KAGVTQTPRYLIKTRGQQVTLSCSPISGHRSVSWYQQTPGQGLQFLFEYFSETQRNKGNFPGRFSGRQFSNSRSEMNVSTLELGDSALYLCASSHDASIAEAFFGQGTRLTVV.